Below, 32 T cell receptor beta chains from the same sample are listed, as sequenced in a study of shared clonotypes between healthy human individuals. Measured with immunoSEQ multiplex PCR; TCRdb has only the in-frame clones, and not every one. This sample carries some 2.4 million clones, 80% to 95% of them seen once, and the ten largest clones take approximately 0.35%. The sequenced sample was naive CD4+ T cells from PBMCs. The subset denotes: CD45RA+ positively selected. Every receptor here comes from a man aged 18 to 29 in good health. Some clones in this sample may be carry-over from other donors' samples.

The chain carries TRBV18 and TRBJ1-1, with 8 bases matching TRBD1. The V and J ends lost 3 bases and 5 bases, in that order; junction bases with no gene match: 8. The CDR3 runs to 15 residues. The germline V gene has CDR1 KGHSH and CDR2 LQKENI. The CDR3 here is CASSPFQGAGTEAFF. The CDR3 nucleotides read TGTGCCAGCTCACCTTTCCAGGGGGCCGGGACTGAAGCTTTCTTT.

This chain uses TRBV25-1 with TRBJ2-1; 8 positions match TRBD1. Germline-derived CDR1 and CDR2 are MGHDK and SYGVNS. The CDR3 runs to 15 residues. The junction had 5 bases not matched to a gene; V was cut back by 6 bases and J by 1 base. The CDR3 nucleotides are TGTGCCAGCAGAGGTGGGACAGGATCCTACAATGAGCAGTTCTTC. Its protein product is CASRGGTGSYNEQFF.

The J gene is TRBJ2-1, the V gene TRBV5-1; TRBD2 aligns across 12 bases. The trim removed 4 bases at V and 7 bases at J, leaving 3 bases unmatched. The germline V gene has CDR1 SGHRS and CDR2 YFSETQ. CDR3 size: 14 residues. CDR3 protein: CASSSLAGGNEQFF. The DNA of the CDR3 is TGCGCCAGCAGCAGTCTAGCGGGAGGGAATGAGCAGTTCTTC.

The chain's CDR3 is CASSLIQGAQDTQYF. As DNA, the CDR3 is TGCGCCAGCAGCCTGATACAGGGGGCGCAAGATACGCAGTATTTT. The chain recombines TRBV5-1 with TRBJ2-3, with 9 bases matching TRBD1. The CDR3 runs to 15 residues. V shed 4 bases and J 5 bases; nucleotides not matched to a gene: 8. Germline V gene sequence: CDR1 SGHRS, CDR2 YFSETQ. The variable domain in full, completed from reference TRBV5-1 and TRBJ2-3, reads KAGVTQTPRYLIKTRGQQVTLSCSPISGHRSVSWYQQTPGQGLQFLFEYFSETQRNKGNFPGRFSGRQFSNSRSEMNVSTLELGDSALYLCASSLIQGAQDTQYFGPGTRLTVL.

Comments on this clone: A read error is possible here, since a much larger clone lies one base away. This same CDR3 is encoded by further DNA sequences in the sample. This chain joins TRBV5-5 and TRBJ2-3; D ambiguous. The V end lost 3 bases, the J end lost 2 bases, and 1 base lay between the germline ends. Germline V gene data show CDR1 as SGHKS and CDR2 as YYEKEE (reference sequence). This CDR3 has 11 amino acids. The CDR3 nucleotides read TGTGCCAGCAGCTCCACAGATACGCAGTATTTT. Its protein product is CASSSTDTQYF. Full variable domain (missing parts from reference TRBV5-5 and TRBJ2-3): DAGVTQSPTHLIKTRGQQVTLRCSPISGHKSVSWYQQVLGQGPQFIFQYYEKEERGRGNFPDRFSARQFPNYSSELNVNALLLGDSALYLCASSSTDTQYFGPGTRLTVL.

The J gene is TRBJ1-2, the V gene TRBV2; D gene unclear. CDR1 is SNHLY and CDR2 is FYNNEI in the germline V gene. V was pared by 6 bases and J by 5 bases, with 7 bases between. The CDR3 is 11 amino acids. The CDR3 DNA is TGTGCCAGCAGGGAGTCATATGGCTACACCTTC. It encodes CASRESYGYTF.

The CDR3 coding sequence is TGTGCCAGCAGTTTATTCGGGACAGGGGATAATTCACCCCTCCACTTT. This codes for CASSLFGTGDNSPLHF. The chain combines TRBV28 with TRBJ1-6; 10 bases are shared with TRBD1. CDR1 and CDR2 (germline): MDHEN, SYDVKM. The CDR3 spans 16 residues. The junction had 2 bases not matched to a gene; V was cut back by 1 base and J by 5 bases.

This clone was picked up one time. The CDR3 bases are TGTGCCAGCATGAGGGGGGACAACACCGGGGAGCTGTTTTTT. Amino acids: CASMRGDNTGELFF. The rearrangement links TRBV28 to TRBJ2-2; D tentatively reads TRBD1 or TRBD2 (6 bases each). Germline loops: CDR1 MDHEN, CDR2 SYDVKM. Trimming pared 7 bases from V and 2 bases from J, leaving 11 bases between. The CDR3 extends over 14 amino acids.

The chain joins TRBV10-3 to TRBJ2-2, with D perhaps TRBD1 or TRBD2 (5 bases each). Trimming cost V 7 bases and J 5 bases, with 14 bases left between them. This CDR3 is 14 amino acids long. Germline CDR1 and CDR2: ENHRY and SYGVKD. This CDR3 reads CAITRDRGTGELFF. The CDR3 coding sequence is TGTGCCATCACCCGGGACCGTGGGACCGGGGAGCTGTTTTTT.

On this clone itself: This CDR3 is also generated by other DNA sequences in the sample. V and J are TRBV19 and TRBJ1-2, with TRBD1 matching over 10 bases. The V and J ends lost 3 bases and 5 bases, in that order; junction bases with no gene match: 3. CDR1 and CDR2 from the germline V gene are LNHDA and SQIVND (reference sequence). The CDR3 runs 14 residues. This CDR3 reads CASSIGTGDYGYTF. CDR3 coding DNA: TGTGCCAGTAGTATCGGGACAGGGGATTATGGCTACACCTTC.

The V and J genes are TRBV15 and TRBJ2-1; the D gene is possibly TRBD2 (6 bases). V was clipped by 0 bases and J by 0 bases, with 9 bases between them. Germline loops: CDR1 LNHNV, CDR2 YYDKDF (reference sequence). This CDR3 is 16 amino acids long. CDR3 protein: CATSRDAGSSYNEQFF. CDR3 bases: TGTGCCACCAGCAGAGATGCGGGGAGCTCCTACAATGAGCAGTTCTTC.

The chain recombines TRBV28 with TRBJ1-2; TRBD1 aligns across 7 bases. Germline assignment: CDR1 MDHEN and CDR2 SYDVKM. Trimming cost V 2 bases and J 5 bases; bases outside gene matches: 5. This CDR3 is 14 amino acids long. The CDR3 nucleotides are TGTGCCAGCAGTTTAGTAGCAGGGGGGTATGGCTACACCTTC. It is translated as CASSLVAGGYGYTF.

The chain uses TRBV7-9 and TRBJ2-1; 9 nucleotides align to TRBD1. This CDR3 spans 15 amino acids. V lost 5 bases to trimming and J lost 6 bases; unmatched junction nucleotides: 8. CDR1 is SEHNR and CDR2 is FQNEAQ in the germline V gene (reference sequence). CDR3 region: CASSASGTGPNEQFF. In nucleotides, the CDR3 is TGTGCCAGCAGCGCATCCGGGACAGGGCCCAATGAGCAGTTCTTC.

The chain joins TRBV7-8 to TRBJ1-2, with 7 bases fitting TRBD1. Germline CDR1 reads SGHVS; CDR2 reads FQNEAQ. This CDR3 comprises 16 residues. The V gene end was trimmed by 2 bases and the J gene end by 0 bases; junction bases not matched to a gene: 6. In DNA form, the CDR3 reads TGTGCCAGCAGCTTAATGGGACAGCAAGCTAACTATGGCTACACCTTC. Encoded protein: CASSLMGQQANYGYTF.

A word on this clone: This CDR3 is also generated by other DNA sequences in the sample. The chain is built from TRBV6-5 and TRBJ1-1, with 10 nucleotides matching TRBD1. The CDR3 extends over 15 amino acids. J was trimmed by 5 bases and V by 0 bases; bases with no gene match: 3. CDR1 is MNHEY, CDR2 SVGAGI, per germline. CDR3 sequence (DNA): TGTGCCAGCAGTTACTCAAGGACAGGGGGGACTGAAGCTTTCTTT. Its protein is CASSYSRTGGTEAFF.

The gene calls are TRBV7-2 and TRBJ2-3; 8 bases match TRBD2. From germline, CDR1 is SGHTA and CDR2 FQGNSA. V lost 3 bases to trimming and J lost 2 bases; unmatched junction nucleotides: 4. CDR3 length: 15 amino acids. CDR3 nucleotides: TGTGCCAGCAGCTTTATAGCGGGACCCACAGATACGCAGTATTTT. Residues: CASSFIAGPTDTQYF.

A note on this clone: The same CDR3 can be traced to other DNA sequences in this sample. This chain uses TRBV28 with TRBJ2-3; TRBD2 matches at 10 bases. CDR1 is MDHEN and CDR2 is SYDVKM in the germline V gene. This CDR3 region has 14 residues. Germline trimming cut 5 bases from V and 4 bases from J; bases unmatched to any gene: 3. CDR3 residues: CASSLAGVADTQYF. The CDR3 DNA reads TGTGCCAGCAGTCTAGCGGGAGTGGCAGATACGCAGTATTTT.

The rearrangement joins TRBV6-5 to TRBJ1-5; 7 bases are a match to TRBD1. V was pared by 2 bases and J by 3 bases, with 7 bases of the junction left unmatched. The CDR3 has 16 residues. Germline V gene data show CDR1 as MNHEY and CDR2 as SVGAGI. For the CDR3, the DNA is TGTGCCAGCAGTTACAGATGGAGGGGGCCCAATCAGCCCCAGCATTTT. This encodes CASSYRWRGPNQPQHF.

The chain carries TRBV28 and TRBJ2-2; TRBD2 matches at 11 bases. The V gene's germline CDR1 is MDHEN and CDR2 SYDVKM. This CDR3 contains 16 residues. V lost 3 bases and J lost 1; bases outside the gene matches: 1. The CDR3 loop reads CASSFLAGGNTGELFF. In DNA form, the CDR3 reads TGTGCCAGCAGTTTTCTAGCGGGGGGGAACACCGGGGAGCTGTTTTTT.

The chain combines TRBV11-2 with TRBJ1-5; D remains unclear. V was trimmed by 1 base and J by 5 bases, leaving 6 bases between them. The CDR3 contains 13 residues. Germline V gives CDR1 SGHAT, CDR2 FQNNGV. CDR3 residues: CASSLGSDQPQHF. DNA for the CDR3: TGTGCCAGCAGCTTAGGGTCCGATCAGCCCCAGCATTTT.

The chain recombines TRBV6-6 with TRBJ2-5; TRBD1 is a possible D gene (6 bases). Trimming took 1 base from V and 3 from J, leaving 6 bases between them. Germline V gene sequence: CDR1 MNHNY, CDR2 SVGAGI (reference sequence). The CDR3 runs to 13 residues. CDR3 residues: CASSYWDKETQYF. The CDR3 nucleotides read TGTGCCAGCAGTTACTGGGACAAAGAGACCCAGTACTTC.

The chain carries TRBV5-5 and TRBJ1-1; no clear D gene. The CDR3 consists of 14 residues. V lost 4 bases, J lost 0 bases, and 10 bases lay in between. Looked up from germline, CDR1 is SGHKS and CDR2 is YYEKEE (reference sequence). The CDR3 nucleotides are TGTGCCAGCAGCGCCGGTTTATTGAACACTGAAGCTTTCTTT. This codes for CASSAGLLNTEAFF. The full variable domain, in which reference TRBV5-5 and TRBJ1-1 provide the parts outside the CDR3, is DAGVTQSPTHLIKTRGQQVTLRCSPISGHKSVSWYQQVLGQGPQFIFQYYEKEERGRGNFPDRFSARQFPNYSSELNVNALLLGDSALYLCASSAGLLNTEAFFGQGTRLTVV.

This clone was counted between two and nine times. The rearrangement joins TRBV9 to TRBJ2-2, with TRBD1 as a possible D gene (6 bases). Germline-derived CDR1 and CDR2 are SGDLS and YYNGEE. CDR3 length equals 14 residues. Trimming took off 0 bases at V and 6 bases at J, with 9 bases between the two ends. The CDR3 spells CASSVGTVPGELFF. CDR3 DNA: TGTGCCAGCAGCGTAGGGACAGTTCCCGGGGAGCTGTTTTTT. The complete variable domain, with remaining parts taken from reference TRBV9 and TRBJ2-2, reads DSGVTQTPKHLITATGQRVTLRCSPRSGDLSVYWYQQSLDQGLQFLIQYYNGEERAKGNILERFSAQQFPDLHSELNLSSLELGDSALYFCASSVGTVPGELFFGEGSRLTVL.

V and J are TRBV28 and TRBJ2-3; TRBD2 agrees at 12 bases. V gave up 6 bases and J gave up 11 bases; unmatched junction bases: 9. The CDR3 totals 14 residues. Germline CDR1 and CDR2: MDHEN and SYDVKM. CDR3 loop: CASRRTSGKIGQYF. The CDR3 DNA reads TGTGCCAGCAGGAGGACTAGCGGGAAGATAGGGCAGTATTTT.

The chain has TRBV6-5 and TRBJ2-7; 7 nucleotides align to TRBD1. There are 14 residues in the CDR3. The germline gives CDR1 MNHEY, CDR2 SVGAGI. J lost 4 bases, V lost 5 bases, and 8 bases had no gene match. Written as DNA, the CDR3 is TGTGCCAGCAGTCCCAACAGGGGTCGGTACGAGCAGTACTTC. Residues: CASSPNRGRYEQYF.

This clone appeared a single time. This chain uses TRBV9 with TRBJ2-7, with 13 nucleotides matching TRBD2. The CDR3 extends over 16 amino acids. Unmatched junction bases numbered 2, after V lost 0 bases and J lost 2 bases. CDR1 is SGDLS and CDR2 is YYNGEE in the germline V gene. The CDR3 loop reads CASSVGGTSGAYEQYF. The CDR3 DNA follows: TGTGCCAGCAGCGTAGGGGGGACTAGCGGGGCCTACGAGCAGTACTTC.

This clone was seen once. The V gene is TRBV7-7, the J gene TRBJ2-1; 13 bases fit TRBD2. This CDR3 is built from 20 residues. Germline V gene lookup returns CDR1 SSHAT and CDR2 FNYEAQ (reference sequence). V lost 4 bases and J lost 1; bases outside the gene matches: 13. This chain's CDR3 is CASSSRPSGTSGISYNEQFF. CDR3 nucleotides: TGTGCCAGCAGCTCCAGACCCTCCGGGACTAGCGGGATTTCCTACAATGAGCAGTTCTTC.

The chain couples TRBV29-1 to TRBJ1-1; D unresolved. Trimming pared 2 bases from V and 4 bases from J, leaving 14 bases between. CDR3 length: 14 amino acids. Germline V gene lookup returns CDR1 SQVTM and CDR2 ANQGSEA. The CDR3 coding sequence is TGCAGCGTTGAAAGTCGGCGGCAGATCACTGAAGCTTTCTTT. Its protein product is CSVESRRQITEAFF.

The gene calls are TRBV18 and TRBJ2-1; D might be TRBD2 (5 bases). The CDR3 covers 15 residues. The germline V gene has CDR1 KGHSH and CDR2 LQKENI. The ends were cut back, 3 bases at V and 8 bases at J, with 17 bases in the middle. In DNA form, the CDR3 reads TGTGCCAGCTCACCGCTACCGGAGTCGGAGGATGAGCAGTTCTTC. Translated: CASSPLPESEDEQFF.

This chain uses TRBV5-1 with TRBJ2-3, with D unresolved. CDR3 size: 12 residues. Between the trimmed V and J ends, which lost 5 bases and 11 bases, there was a span of 15 bases. Germline lookup yields CDR1 SGHRS and CDR2 YFSETQ. CDR3 DNA: TGCGCCAGCAGTTCACCCCCATTAGGGCAGTATTTT. This sequence encodes CASSSPPLGQYF.

The rearrangement links TRBV5-1 to TRBJ2-3; 7 bases match TRBD2. CDR3 length: 17 residues. Germline CDR1 reads SGHRS; CDR2 reads YFSETQ. The V and J ends lost 4 bases and 3 bases, in that order; junction bases with no gene match: 14. The CDR3 sequence: CASSPFLAGRGTDTQYF. The CDR3 DNA reads TGCGCCAGCAGCCCCTTCTTAGCGGGCCGAGGAACAGATACGCAGTATTTT.

V and J are TRBV11-3 and TRBJ1-1; D call uncertain. CDR3 length: 15 residues. The V end lost 0 bases, the J end lost 4 bases, and 12 bases lay between the germline ends. Germline values: CDR1 SGHNT, CDR2 YENEEA. For the CDR3, the DNA is TGTGCCAGCAGCTTAGATAGTACCGCCGGCACTGAAGCTTTCTTT. Translation gives CASSLDSTAGTEAFF.